This TCR beta chain was recovered during a study of PD-L1 blockade in urothelial cancer. Study summary: Men with urothelial cancer arising in the bladder made up about 85% of the roughly 29 patients. The median number of T cells present in blood samples was 140,000 to 150,000.

Germline V gives CDR1 SGDLS, CDR2 YYNGEE. The CDR3 spans 14 residues. Trimming shortened V by 0 bases and J by 2 bases, and 7 bases separated the two germline ends. As to this clone: What it binds is unknown.

Study-level results: TCR clonality was measured in pretreatment peripheral blood. Clonality below the median predicted better survival.

TCRdb's table, derived via immunoSEQ multiplex PCR, lists solely in-frame clones and lacks some. Of about 37,000 clones in the sample, 84% were seen once. Time point reported: pretreatment peripheral blood. This clonotype was obtained from a man in his sixties with urothelial cancer. This material consisted of PBMCs, taken around atezolizumab (anti-PD-L1) treatment. The chain recombines TRBV9 with TRBJ2-3; D is ambiguous. The DNA of the CDR3 is TGTGCCAGCAGCGTAGATCAGTTCACAGATACGCAGTATTTT. Its protein product is CASSVDQFTDTQYF.